The 25 T cell receptor beta chains reported below all come from one sample, sequenced in a study of immune cell composition in non-small cell lung cancer. TCRdb's table, derived via immunoSEQ multiplex PCR, lists solely in-frame clones and lacks some. The data show around 8,400 clones, roughly 68% seen once. Material for sequencing was lung tumor tissue. The receptor source for this set is a human donor with non-small cell lung cancer.

The chain recombines TRBV5-4 with TRBJ1-2; maybe TRBD1 (5 bases). With 0 bases removed from V and 6 bases from J, the gap between germline ends came to 9 bases. Looked up from germline, CDR1 is SGHNT and CDR2 is YYREEE (reference sequence). CDR3 length: 13 amino acids. Here the CDR3 DNA reads TGTGCCAGCAGCTTGGACAGGTCCAATGGCTACACCTTC. Its protein product is CASSLDRSNGYTF.

The V and J genes are TRBV7-2 and TRBJ2-2, with D perhaps TRBD1 (5 bases). The length of the CDR3 is 15 residues. CDR1 is SGHTA and CDR2 is FQGNSA in the germline V gene. Trimming cost V 5 bases and J 6 bases, with 16 bases left between them. CDR3 protein: CASSLQVGFAGELFF. The CDR3 DNA reads as TGTGCCAGCAGCCTACAGGTGGGCTTCGCCGGGGAGCTGTTTTTT.

This clone occurred a few times. The chain recombines TRBV6-6 with TRBJ1-5; tentative D call: TRBD1 (5 bases). The V gene's germline CDR1 is MNHNY and CDR2 SVGAGI (reference sequence). Deletions cut 0 bases from V and 5 bases from J, with 11 bases between. This CDR3 has 15 residues. The chain's CDR3 is CASSYSTGEDQPQHF. CDR3 nucleotide sequence: TGTGCCAGCAGTTACTCGACGGGGGAGGATCAGCCCCAGCATTTT.

The chain is built from TRBV2 and TRBJ2-5; 8 nucleotides agree with TRBD1. V trimming: 8 bases; J trimming: 2 bases; junction bases outside the gene matches: 4. The germline gives CDR1 SNHLY, CDR2 FYNNEI. CDR3 length equals 13 residues. CDR3 sequence: CASSRTGQETQYF. DNA of the CDR3: TGTGCCAGCTCAAGGACAGGGCAAGAGACCCAGTACTTC.

This clone appeared a few times. The gene calls are TRBV2 and TRBJ1-1; possible D gene TRBD1, 6 bases. This CDR3 has 13 amino acids. Germline V gives CDR1 SNHLY, CDR2 FYNNEI. CDR3 sequence: CTTMAGANTEAFF. The CDR3 nucleotides read TGTACTACTATGGCAGGGGCGAACACTGAAGCTTTCTTT. Supplemented by reference TRBV2 and TRBJ1-1, the full variable domain reads EPEVTQTPSHQVTQMGQEVILRCVPISNHLYFYWYRQILGQKVEFLVSFYNNEISEKSEIFDDQFSVERPDGSNFTLKIRSTKLEDSAMYFCTTMAGANTEAFFGQGTRLTVV.

The chain joins TRBV4-1 to TRBJ2-7; TRBD2 matches 7 bases. The CDR3 runs 15 residues. With V trimmed by 2 bases and J by 2 bases, 6 bases remained unmatched. Germline lookup yields CDR1 MGHRA and CDR2 YSYEKL. The CDR3: CASSQSLADTYEQYF. The CDR3 DNA reads TGCGCCAGCAGCCAAAGTCTAGCGGATACCTACGAGCAGTACTTC.

The chain couples TRBV19 to TRBJ2-1, with 8 nucleotides matching TRBD2. The CDR3 extends over 13 amino acids. Germline V CDR1 and CDR2: LNHDA, SQIVND (reference sequence). The V and J ends lost 4 bases and 7 bases, in that order; junction bases with no gene match: 3. The CDR3 sequence is CASSSGRFNEQFF. The CDR3 DNA sequence: TGTGCCAGTAGTAGCGGGAGGTTTAATGAGCAGTTCTTC.

The chain joins TRBV14 to TRBJ2-5, with a tentative D call TRBD2 (6 bases). V lost 0 bases and J lost 3, with 23 bases in between. CDR3 length: 19 residues. Germline values: CDR1 SGHDN, CDR2 FVKESK. The CDR3 bases are TGTGCCAGCAGCCAAGAGCGACTAGGGTGGGGCATAGCAGAAGAGACCCAGTACTTC. Its translation: CASSQERLGWGIAEETQYF.

The chain joins TRBV11-1 to TRBJ2-1; the match to TRBD2 covers 12 bases. V dropped 2 bases and J dropped 8; count of bases not matched to a gene: 4. The CDR3 sequence is 15 residues long. The germline gives CDR1 SGHAT, CDR2 FQDESV (reference sequence). CDR3 amino acids: CASSLRTSGIDEQFF. CDR3 coding DNA: TGTGCCAGCAGCTTACGGACTAGCGGGATTGATGAGCAGTTCTTC.

The chain carries TRBV7-9 and TRBJ2-6; a possible D gene is TRBD1 (5 bases). The CDR3 sequence is 15 residues long. Germline values: CDR1 SEHNR, CDR2 FQNEAQ (reference sequence). Trimming removed 6 bases at V and 4 bases at J, with 13 bases between. The CDR3 nucleotides read TGTGCCAGCAGATCCTCCAGGGCCGGGGCCAACGTCCTGACTTTC. Translating gives CASRSSRAGANVLTF.

The chain couples TRBV29-1 to TRBJ1-2; possible D gene TRBD1, 6 bases. The CDR3 runs to 12 residues. Trimming pared 7 bases from V and 4 bases from J, leaving 13 bases between. Germline V gives CDR1 SQVTM, CDR2 ANQGSEA. The CDR3 spells CSGGGGSYGYTF. In DNA, the CDR3 is TGCAGCGGAGGGGGGGGGTCCTATGGCTACACCTTC.

V is TRBV7-2 and J is TRBJ2-3; the D gene is possibly TRBD2 (6 bases). Germline V gives CDR1 SGHTA, CDR2 FQGNSA. Deletions cut 1 base from V and 5 bases from J, with 13 bases between. This CDR3 has 15 residues. CDR3 amino acids: CASSLDPLARDTQYF. The CDR3 nucleotides are TGTGCCAGCAGCTTAGATCCACTAGCCAGAGATACGCAGTATTTT.

V usage is TRBV29-1 and J usage is TRBJ2-3; TRBD2 matches 11 bases. The ends lost 5 bases at V and 6 bases at J; junction bases unmatched: 7. The germline V gene encodes CDR1 SQVTM and CDR2 ANQGSEA. The CDR3 extends over 14 amino acids. The CDR3 nucleotides are TGCAGCGTTTTAGTAGCGGGGGGGACGGATACGCAGTATTTT. Translated, it gives CSVLVAGGTDTQYF.

This clone has more than one count but fewer than ten. This chain connects TRBV5-1 to TRBJ1-2; TRBD1 matches 9 bases. The germline V gene has CDR1 SGHRS and CDR2 YFSETQ. The V segment lost 0 bases and the J segment 5 bases; nucleotides outside the gene matches: 5. The CDR3 covers 15 residues. As DNA, the CDR3 is TGCGCCAGCAGCTTGGCGACAGGGGGTCGGTATGGCTACACCTTC. As protein: CASSLATGGRYGYTF.

The chain couples TRBV6-6 to TRBJ2-7; 7 bases line up with TRBD1. Germline V gives CDR1 MNHNY, CDR2 SVGAGI (reference sequence). V was pared by 5 bases and J by 2 bases, with 6 bases of the junction left unmatched. The CDR3 covers 14 residues. This CDR3 is CASSRTGPPYEQYF. The CDR3 coding sequence is TGTGCCAGCAGTCGGACAGGACCCCCCTACGAGCAGTACTTC.

This sequence joins TRBV28 and TRBJ1-2, with 7 bases fitting TRBD1. Germline lookup yields CDR1 MDHEN and CDR2 SYDVKM. This CDR3 spans 14 amino acids. J gave up 7 bases and V 4 bases, and 9 bases lay outside the gene matches. CDR3 coding DNA: TGTGCCAGCAGTTCCCTAACAGGGGCGGGTGGCTACACCTTC. Translating gives CASSSLTGAGGYTF.

This clone was detected a few times. This sequence joins TRBV7-2 and TRBJ2-7; D unclear. This CDR3 contains 14 residues. Germline V lookup: CDR1 SGHTA, CDR2 FQGNSA. V was pared by 1 base and J by 2 bases, with 9 bases between. CDR3 in DNA: TGTGCCAGCAGCTTAGACCGAGTTCCCTACGAGCAGTACTTC. This translates into CASSLDRVPYEQYF.

This sequence joins TRBV7-9 and TRBJ2-3, with D maybe TRBD2 (6 bases). CDR1 is SEHNR and CDR2 is FQNEAQ in the germline V gene (reference sequence). Deletions cut 8 bases from V and 1 base from J, with 19 bases between. The CDR3 runs to 16 residues. The CDR3 here is CASASDGRGGTDTQYF. CDR3 sequence (DNA): TGTGCCAGCGCCTCCGACGGGAGAGGTGGCACAGATACGCAGTATTTT. The full variable domain, with the rest looked up from reference TRBV7-9 and TRBJ2-3, is DTGVSQNPRHKITKRGQNVTFRCDPISEHNRLYWYRQTLGQGPEFLTYFQNEAQLEKSRLLSDRFSAERPKGSFSTLEIQRTEQGDSAMYLCASASDGRGGTDTQYFGPGTRLTVL.

The chain uses TRBV6-5 and TRBJ1-2; a weak D match, TRBD1 (5 bases). The CDR3 runs to 14 residues. Germline values: CDR1 MNHEY, CDR2 SVGAGI. The V end lost 4 bases, the J end lost 4 bases, and 13 bases lay between the germline ends. The CDR3 nucleotides are TGTGCCAGCAGTTTCGGACAAGCACCCTATGGCTACACCTTC. Protein product: CASSFGQAPYGYTF.

The chain uses TRBV6-6 and TRBJ2-3; D not certain. V shed 3 bases and J shed 7 bases, with 5 bases lying between them. The CDR3 totals 11 residues. The germline CDR1 and CDR2 sequences are MNHNY and SVGAGI (reference sequence). This chain's CDR3 is CASSYSYTQYF. Here the CDR3 DNA reads TGTGCCAGCAGTTATTCATATACGCAGTATTTT.

J is TRBJ2-3 and V is TRBV27, with 9 nucleotides matching TRBD1. V was pared by 5 bases and J by 1 base, with 10 bases of the junction left unmatched. There are 17 residues in the CDR3. Germline CDR1 reads MNHEY; CDR2 reads SMNVEV (reference sequence). The CDR3 region has the DNA TGTGCCAGCAGTCCCGCCGGAAGGACAGGGGGCACAGATACGCAGTATTTT. It specifies CASSPAGRTGGTDTQYF.

The rearrangement uses TRBV14 and TRBJ2-5, with TRBD2 identical over 14 bases. V shed 4 bases, J shed 5 bases, and the junction held 12 bases outside the gene matches. The CDR3 has 18 residues. Germline-derived CDR1 and CDR2 are SGHDN and FVKESK. In DNA, the CDR3 is TGTGCCAGCAGCCCCCCACACGGGACTAGCGGGGGCCGGGAGACCCAGTACTTC. Its protein is CASSPPHGTSGGRETQYF. Full variable domain (outside the CDR3, taken from reference TRBV14 and TRBJ2-5): EAGVTQFPSHSVIEKGQTVTLRCDPISGHDNLYWYRRVMGKEIKFLLHFVKESKQDESGMPNNRFLAERTGGTYSTLKVQPAELEDSGVYFCASSPPHGTSGGRETQYFGPGTRLLVL.

This clone has just a few counts. This chain links TRBV25-1 with TRBJ1-2; TRBD1 might be the D (5 bases). V lost 7 bases, J lost 8 bases, and 11 bases lay in between. The CDR3 runs to 11 residues. Germline-derived CDR1 and CDR2 are MGHDK and SYGVNS. In nucleotides, the CDR3 is TGTGCCAGCACAGGGTTTGGCGGCTACACCTTC. Its translation is CASTGFGGYTF.

CDR3 sequence reads: CASSREGKLYGYTF. CDR3 in DNA: TGTGCCAGCAGTAGGGAGGGAAAGCTCTATGGCTACACCTTC. The rearrangement uses TRBV6-5 and TRBJ1-2; D gene uncertain. CDR1 is MNHEY and CDR2 is SVGAGI in the germline V gene. The CDR3 covers 14 residues. Trimming shortened V by 5 bases and J by 4 bases, and 14 bases separated the two germline ends.

The rearrangement links TRBV2 to TRBJ1-6; D may be TRBD1 (6 bases). From germline, CDR1 is SNHLY and CDR2 FYNNEI. Trimming cost V 6 bases and J 7 bases, with 13 bases left between them. The CDR3 is 14 amino acids. The chain's CDR3 is CASRVRQVNSPLHF. In nucleotides, the CDR3 is TGTGCCAGCAGAGTAAGACAGGTGAATTCACCCCTCCACTTT.